The clone carrying this TCR beta chain was counted many times. Described time point: newly diagnosed GD, antithyroid drugs for less than 3 months. With RNA extracted from PBMCs as input, the TCR library was made. The record originates from a study of regulatory T cells in long-lasting Graves disease. Across the study: Prior antithyroid drug treatment in newly diagnosed Graves' patients lasted under 3 months.

This CDR3 region has 13 residues. The germline V gene encodes CDR1 LGHDT and CDR2 YNNKEL (reference sequence). V dropped 4 bases and J dropped 4 bases, with 8 bases sitting between them. Arm-PCR of CDR3 regions and iRepertoire HTBI primers were used to build TCR beta libraries. Via MiXCR, TCRdb re-called the multiplex PCR reads, giving one row per CDR3 protein. The table has roughly 420,000 distinct CDR3 sequences, about a sixth seen once; the top ten hold around a quarter. This sample was also put to use in a study of T cells in Graves' hyperthyroidism and ophthalmopathy. Turning to that study: An initial round of RT-PCR targeting the TCR CDR3 relied on the HTBI primer set. Peripheral blood also featured most of the thyroid clonotypes expanded above 0.001.

V and J are TRBV3-1 and TRBJ1-5; D not resolved. The origin of this receptor is a woman between 18 and 29 years old with Graves disease. This sample comprised peripheral blood mononuclear cells (PBMCs), obtained at new diagnosis, from a patient treated with antithyroid drugs. The CDR3 is CASSPILNQPQHF. CDR3 nucleotides: TGTGCCAGCAGCCCAATACTTAATCAGCCCCAGCATTTT.